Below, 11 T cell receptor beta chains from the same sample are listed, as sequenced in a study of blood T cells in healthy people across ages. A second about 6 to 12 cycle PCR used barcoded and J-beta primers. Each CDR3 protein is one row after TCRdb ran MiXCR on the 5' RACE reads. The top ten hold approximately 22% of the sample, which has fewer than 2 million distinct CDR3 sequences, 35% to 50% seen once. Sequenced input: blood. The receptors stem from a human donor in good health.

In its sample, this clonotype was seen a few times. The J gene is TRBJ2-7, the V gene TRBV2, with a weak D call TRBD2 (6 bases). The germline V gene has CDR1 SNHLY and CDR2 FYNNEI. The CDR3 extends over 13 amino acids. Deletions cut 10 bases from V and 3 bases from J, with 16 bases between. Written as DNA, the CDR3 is TGTGCCATCCTCGGGGGACCGAACTACGAGCAGTACTTC. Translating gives CAILGGPNYEQYF.

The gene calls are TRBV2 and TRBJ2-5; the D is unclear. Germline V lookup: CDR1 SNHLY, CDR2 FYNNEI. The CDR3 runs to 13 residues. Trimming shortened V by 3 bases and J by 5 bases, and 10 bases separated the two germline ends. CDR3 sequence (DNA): TGTGCCAGCAGTGACGAGATAGGGGAGACCCAGTACTTC. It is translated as CASSDEIGETQYF.

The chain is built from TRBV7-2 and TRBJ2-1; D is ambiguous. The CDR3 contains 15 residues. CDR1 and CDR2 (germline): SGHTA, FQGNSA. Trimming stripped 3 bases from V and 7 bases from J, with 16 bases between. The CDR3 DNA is TGTGCCAGCAGCTTCGCCTCTACGCTGGGTAATGAGCAGTTCTTC. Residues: CASSFASTLGNEQFF. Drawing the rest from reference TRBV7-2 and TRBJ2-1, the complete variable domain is GAGVSQSPSNKVTEKGKDVELRCDPISGHTALYWYRQSLGQGLEFLIYFQGNSAPDKSGLPSDRFSAERTGGSVSTLTIQRTQQEDSAVYLCASSFASTLGNEQFFGPGTRLTVL.

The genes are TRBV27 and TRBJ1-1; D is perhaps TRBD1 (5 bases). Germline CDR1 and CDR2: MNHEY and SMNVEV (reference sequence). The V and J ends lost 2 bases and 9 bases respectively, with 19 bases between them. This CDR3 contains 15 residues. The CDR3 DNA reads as TGTGCCAGCAGTTTAGGCTGGGGGAAGCATATGAAAGCTTTCTTT. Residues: CASSLGWGKHMKAFF.

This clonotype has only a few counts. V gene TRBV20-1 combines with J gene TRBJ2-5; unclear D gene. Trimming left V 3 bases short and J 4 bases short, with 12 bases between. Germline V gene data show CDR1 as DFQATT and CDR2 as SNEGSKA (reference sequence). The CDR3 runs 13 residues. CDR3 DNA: TGCAGTGCTAGTCTTGGGGTAGGAGAGACCCAGTACTTC. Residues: CSASLGVGETQYF.

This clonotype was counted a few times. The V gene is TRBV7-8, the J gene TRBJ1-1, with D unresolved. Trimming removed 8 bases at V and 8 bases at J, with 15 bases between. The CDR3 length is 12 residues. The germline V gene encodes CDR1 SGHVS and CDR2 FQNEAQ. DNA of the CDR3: TGTGCCAGCCGCGGTAATGGGCAAGAAGCTTTCTTT. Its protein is CASRGNGQEAFF.

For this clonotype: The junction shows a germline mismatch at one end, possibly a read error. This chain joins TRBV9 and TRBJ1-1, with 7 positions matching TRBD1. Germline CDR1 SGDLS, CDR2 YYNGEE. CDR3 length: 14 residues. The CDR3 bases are TGTGCCAGCAGAGAAGGGGGCCGGAACACTGATGCTTTCTTT. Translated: CASREGGRNTDAFF.

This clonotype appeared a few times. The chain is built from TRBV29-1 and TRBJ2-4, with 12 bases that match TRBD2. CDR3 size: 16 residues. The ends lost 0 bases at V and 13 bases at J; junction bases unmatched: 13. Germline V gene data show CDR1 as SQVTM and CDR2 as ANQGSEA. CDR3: CSVEDHPLAGGGEQYF. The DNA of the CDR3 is TGCAGCGTTGAAGATCACCCACTAGCGGGGGGCGGGGAGCAGTACTTC.

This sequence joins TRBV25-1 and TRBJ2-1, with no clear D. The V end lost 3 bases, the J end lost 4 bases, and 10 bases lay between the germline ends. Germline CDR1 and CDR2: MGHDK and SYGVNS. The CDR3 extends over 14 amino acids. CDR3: CASSESSLYNEQFF. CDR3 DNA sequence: TGTGCCAGCAGTGAGTCAAGTCTTTACAATGAGCAGTTCTTC.

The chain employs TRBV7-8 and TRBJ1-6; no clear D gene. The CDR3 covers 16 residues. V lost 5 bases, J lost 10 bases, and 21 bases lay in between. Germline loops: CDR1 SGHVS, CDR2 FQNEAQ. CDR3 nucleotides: TGTGCCAGCAGCCCCGTGCGTGGGTATAATGGATCACCCCTCCACTTT. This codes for CASSPVRGYNGSPLHF.

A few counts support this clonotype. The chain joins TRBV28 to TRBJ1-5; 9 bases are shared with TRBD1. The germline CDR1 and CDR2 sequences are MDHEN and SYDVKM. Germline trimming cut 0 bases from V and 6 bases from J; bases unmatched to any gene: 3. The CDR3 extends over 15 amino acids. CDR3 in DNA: TGTGCCAGCAGTTTATGGGGACAGGGCCGTCAGCCCCAGCATTTT. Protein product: CASSLWGQGRQPQHF.